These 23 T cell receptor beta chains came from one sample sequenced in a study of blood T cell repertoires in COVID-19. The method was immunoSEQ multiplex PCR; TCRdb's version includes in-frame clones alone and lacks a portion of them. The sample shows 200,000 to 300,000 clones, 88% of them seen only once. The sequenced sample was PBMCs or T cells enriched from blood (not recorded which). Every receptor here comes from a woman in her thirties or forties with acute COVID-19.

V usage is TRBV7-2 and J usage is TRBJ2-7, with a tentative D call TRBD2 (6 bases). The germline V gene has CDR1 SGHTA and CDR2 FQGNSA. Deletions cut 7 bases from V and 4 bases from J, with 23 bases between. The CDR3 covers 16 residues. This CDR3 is CASTPGVIGRGYEQYF. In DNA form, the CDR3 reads TGTGCCAGCACCCCCGGGGTTATCGGGAGAGGGTACGAGCAGTACTTC.

The CDR3 DNA sequence: TGTGCCAGCGGTGAGAGGAAAGAAGAGACCCAGTACTTC. It translates to CASGERKEETQYF. The chain joins TRBV12-3 or TRBV12-4 to TRBJ2-5; D is undetermined. The CDR3 is made up of 13 amino acids. V was trimmed by 8 bases and J by 3 bases, leaving 13 bases between them.

CDR3 sequence reads: CASSQNPGGSQPQHF. DNA of the CDR3: TGCGCCAGCAGCCAAAATCCGGGGGGAAGTCAGCCCCAGCATTTT. V is TRBV4-1 and J is TRBJ1-5, with D possibly TRBD1 on 5 matching bases. V dropped 2 bases and J dropped 6 bases, with 14 bases sitting between them. The CDR3 loop spans 15 amino acids. Per germline, CDR1 MGHRA and CDR2 YSYEKL.

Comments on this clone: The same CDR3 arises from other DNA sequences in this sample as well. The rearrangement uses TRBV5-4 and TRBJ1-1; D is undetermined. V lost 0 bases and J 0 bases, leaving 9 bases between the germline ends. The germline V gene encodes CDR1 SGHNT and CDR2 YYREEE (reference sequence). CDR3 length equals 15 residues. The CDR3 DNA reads TGTGCCAGCAGCTTGGCCGGAGGGATGAACACTGAAGCTTTCTTT. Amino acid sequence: CASSLAGGMNTEAFF.

The DNA of the CDR3 is TGTGCCAGCAGCCCTTTCACAGGGACATCTAATGAAAAACTGTTTTTT. This encodes CASSPFTGTSNEKLFF. The chain combines TRBV7-9 with TRBJ1-4; D is possibly TRBD1 (6 bases). V lost 5 bases and J 3 bases, leaving 16 bases between the germline ends. The CDR3 contains 16 residues. The germline CDR1 and CDR2 sequences are SEHNR and FQNEAQ (reference sequence). The full variable domain, in which reference TRBV7-9 and TRBJ1-4 provide the parts outside the CDR3, is DTGVSQNPRHKITKRGQNVTFRCDPISEHNRLYWYRQTLGQGPEFLTYFQNEAQLEKSRLLSDRFSAERPKGSFSTLEIQRTEQGDSAMYLCASSPFTGTSNEKLFFGSGTQLSVL.

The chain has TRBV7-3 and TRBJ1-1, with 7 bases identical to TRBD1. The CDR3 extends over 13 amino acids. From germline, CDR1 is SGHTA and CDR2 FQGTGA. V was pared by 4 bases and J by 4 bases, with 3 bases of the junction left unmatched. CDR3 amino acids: CASSSGQRTEAFF. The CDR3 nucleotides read TGTGCCAGCAGCTCGGGACAGCGCACTGAAGCTTTCTTT.

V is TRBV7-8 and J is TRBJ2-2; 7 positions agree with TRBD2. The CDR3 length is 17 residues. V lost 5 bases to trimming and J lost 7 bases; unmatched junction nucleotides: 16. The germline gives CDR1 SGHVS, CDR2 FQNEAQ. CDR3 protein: CASSPLGAGVWRGELFF. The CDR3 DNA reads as TGTGCCAGCAGCCCCCTAGGCGCGGGAGTTTGGCGCGGGGAGCTGTTTTTT.

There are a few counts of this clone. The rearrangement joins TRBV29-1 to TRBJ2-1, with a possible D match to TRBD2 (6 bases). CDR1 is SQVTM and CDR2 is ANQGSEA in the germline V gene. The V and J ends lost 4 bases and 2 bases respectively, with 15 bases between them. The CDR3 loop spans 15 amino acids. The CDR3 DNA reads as TGCAGCGTTGGCCCCGGGAGCTCCCCCTACAATGAGCAGTTCTTC. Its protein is CSVGPGSSPYNEQFF.

The CDR3 DNA sequence: TGTGCCAGCAGCCCACGGCGGACAGGGACCGGCTACACCTTC. Encoded protein: CASSPRRTGTGYTF. This chain links TRBV7-2 with TRBJ1-2; TRBD1 matches 8 bases. After removal of 5 bases from V and 8 bases from J, the junction contained 10 bases not matched to a gene. In germline, CDR1 is SGHTA, CDR2 FQGNSA. The CDR3 runs to 14 residues. The full variable domain, its missing parts supplied by reference TRBV7-2 and TRBJ1-2, is GAGVSQSPSNKVTEKGKDVELRCDPISGHTALYWYRQSLGQGLEFLIYFQGNSAPDKSGLPSDRFSAERTGGSVSTLTIQRTQQEDSAVYLCASSPRRTGTGYTFGSGTRLTVV.

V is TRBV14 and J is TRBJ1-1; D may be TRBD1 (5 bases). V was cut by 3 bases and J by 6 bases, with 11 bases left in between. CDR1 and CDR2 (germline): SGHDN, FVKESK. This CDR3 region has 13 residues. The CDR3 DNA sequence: TGTGCCAGCAGCCATGTGGCGGGGGCTGAAGCTTTCTTT. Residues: CASSHVAGAEAFF. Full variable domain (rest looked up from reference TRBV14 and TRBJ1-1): EAGVTQFPSHSVIEKGQTVTLRCDPISGHDNLYWYRRVMGKEIKFLLHFVKESKQDESGMPNNRFLAERTGGTYSTLKVQPAELEDSGVYFCASSHVAGAEAFFGQGTRLTVV.

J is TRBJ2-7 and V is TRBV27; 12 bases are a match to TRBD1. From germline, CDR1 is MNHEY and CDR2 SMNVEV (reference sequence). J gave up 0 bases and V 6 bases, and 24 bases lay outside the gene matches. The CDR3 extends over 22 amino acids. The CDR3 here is CASSPPGTGGVLAVPSSYEQYF. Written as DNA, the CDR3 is TGTGCCAGCAGCCCCCCCGGGACAGGGGGCGTGCTAGCGGTTCCGAGCTCCTACGAGCAGTACTTC.

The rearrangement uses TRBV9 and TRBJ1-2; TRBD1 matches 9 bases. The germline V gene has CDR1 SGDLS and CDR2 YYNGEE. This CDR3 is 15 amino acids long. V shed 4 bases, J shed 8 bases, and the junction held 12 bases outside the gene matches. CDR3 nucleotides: TGTGCCAGCAGCTCACGGGGACAGGGAATAGAGGGCTACACCTTC. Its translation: CASSSRGQGIEGYTF.

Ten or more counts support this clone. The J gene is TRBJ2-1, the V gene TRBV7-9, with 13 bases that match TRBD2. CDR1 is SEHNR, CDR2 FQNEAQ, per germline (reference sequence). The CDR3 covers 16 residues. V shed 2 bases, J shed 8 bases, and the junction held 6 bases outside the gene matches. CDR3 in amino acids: CASSLRLAGGMDEQFF. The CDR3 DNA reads TGTGCCAGCAGCTTAAGACTAGCGGGAGGAATGGATGAGCAGTTCTTC.

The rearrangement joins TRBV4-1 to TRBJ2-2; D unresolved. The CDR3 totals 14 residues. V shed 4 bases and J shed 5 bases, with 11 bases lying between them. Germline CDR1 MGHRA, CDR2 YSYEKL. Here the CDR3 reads CASSPSSRTGELFF. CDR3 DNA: TGCGCCAGCAGCCCAAGTTCTAGGACCGGGGAGCTGTTTTTT.

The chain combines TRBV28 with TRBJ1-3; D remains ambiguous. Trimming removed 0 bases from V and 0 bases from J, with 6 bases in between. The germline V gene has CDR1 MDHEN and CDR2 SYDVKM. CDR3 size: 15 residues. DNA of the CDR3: TGTGCCAGCAGTTTATGGGGCAACTCTGGAAACACCATATATTTT. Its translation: CASSLWGNSGNTIYF. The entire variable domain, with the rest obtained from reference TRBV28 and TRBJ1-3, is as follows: DVKVTQSSRYLVKRTGEKVFLECVQDMDHENMFWYRQDPGLGLRLIYFSYDVKMKEKGDIPEGYSVSREKKERFSLILESASTNQTSMYLCASSLWGNSGNTIYFGEGSWLTVV.

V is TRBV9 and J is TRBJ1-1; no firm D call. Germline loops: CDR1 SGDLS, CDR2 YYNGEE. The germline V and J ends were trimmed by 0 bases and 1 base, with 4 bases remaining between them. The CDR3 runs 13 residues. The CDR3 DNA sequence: TGTGCCAGCAGCGTAGTATCGAACACTGAAGCTTTCTTT. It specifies CASSVVSNTEAFF.

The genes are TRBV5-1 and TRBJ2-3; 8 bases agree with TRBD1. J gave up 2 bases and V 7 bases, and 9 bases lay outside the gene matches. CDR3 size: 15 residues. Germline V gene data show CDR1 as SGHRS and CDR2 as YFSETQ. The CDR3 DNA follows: TGCGCCAGCGTGCAGGGGGCATCCGACACAGATACGCAGTATTTT. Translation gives CASVQGASDTDTQYF.

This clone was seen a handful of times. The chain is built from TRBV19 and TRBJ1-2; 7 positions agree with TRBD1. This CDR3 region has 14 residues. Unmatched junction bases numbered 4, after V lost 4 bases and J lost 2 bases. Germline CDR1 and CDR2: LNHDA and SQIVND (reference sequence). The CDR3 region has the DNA TGTGCCAGTAGTACCCAGGGACAGAACTATGGCTACACCTTC. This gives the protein CASSTQGQNYGYTF.

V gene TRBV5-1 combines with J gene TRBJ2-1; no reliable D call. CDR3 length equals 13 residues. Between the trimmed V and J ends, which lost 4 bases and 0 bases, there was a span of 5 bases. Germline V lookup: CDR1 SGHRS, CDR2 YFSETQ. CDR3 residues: CASSTNSYNEQFF. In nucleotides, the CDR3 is TGCGCCAGCAGCACAAACTCCTACAATGAGCAGTTCTTC.

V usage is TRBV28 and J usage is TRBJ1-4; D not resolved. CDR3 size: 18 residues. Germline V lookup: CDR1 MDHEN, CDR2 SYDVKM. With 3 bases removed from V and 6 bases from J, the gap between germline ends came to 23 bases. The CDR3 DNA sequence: TGTGCCAGCAGTTTTAAAGGAAGGGCCTATCTCGGGGATGAAAAACTGTTTTTT. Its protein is CASSFKGRAYLGDEKLFF. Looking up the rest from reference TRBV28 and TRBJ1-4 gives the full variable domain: DVKVTQSSRYLVKRTGEKVFLECVQDMDHENMFWYRQDPGLGLRLIYFSYDVKMKEKGDIPEGYSVSREKKERFSLILESASTNQTSMYLCASSFKGRAYLGDEKLFFGSGTQLSVL.

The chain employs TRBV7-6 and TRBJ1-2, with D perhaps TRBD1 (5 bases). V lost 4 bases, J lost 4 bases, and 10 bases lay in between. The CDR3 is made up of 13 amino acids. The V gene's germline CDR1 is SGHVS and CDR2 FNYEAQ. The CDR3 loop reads CASSYPGGYGYTF. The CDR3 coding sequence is TGTGCCAGCAGCTACCCCGGGGGCTATGGCTACACCTTC.

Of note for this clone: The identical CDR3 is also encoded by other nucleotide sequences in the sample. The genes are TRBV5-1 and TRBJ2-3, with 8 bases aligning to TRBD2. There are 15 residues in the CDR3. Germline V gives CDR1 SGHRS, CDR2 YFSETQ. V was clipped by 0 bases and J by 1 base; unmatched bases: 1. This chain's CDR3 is CASSLAGGGTDTQYF. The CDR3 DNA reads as TGCGCCAGCAGCTTGGCGGGAGGGGGCACAGATACGCAGTATTTT.

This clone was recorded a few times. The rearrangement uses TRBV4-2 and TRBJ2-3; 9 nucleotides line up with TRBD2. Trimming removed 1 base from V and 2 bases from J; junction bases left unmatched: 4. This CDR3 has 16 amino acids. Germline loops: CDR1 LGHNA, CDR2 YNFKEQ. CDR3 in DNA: TGTGCCAGCAGCCAAGTGGGGACTAGCAACACAGATACGCAGTATTTT. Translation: CASSQVGTSNTDTQYF.